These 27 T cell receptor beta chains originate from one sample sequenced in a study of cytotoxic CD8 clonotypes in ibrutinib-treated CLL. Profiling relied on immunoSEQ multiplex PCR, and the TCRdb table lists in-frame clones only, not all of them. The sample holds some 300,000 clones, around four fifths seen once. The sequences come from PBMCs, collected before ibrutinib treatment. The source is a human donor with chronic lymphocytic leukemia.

The CDR3 sequence is CASSYSNPSSGEQYF. The CDR3, as DNA: TGTGCCAGCAGTTACTCTAATCCCTCCTCAGGAGAGCAGTACTTC. The rearrangement uses TRBV6-6 and TRBJ2-7; no reliable D call. V gave up 0 bases and J gave up 7 bases, with 16 bases separating them. Germline V gene lookup returns CDR1 MNHNY and CDR2 SVGAGI (reference sequence). The CDR3 has 15 residues.

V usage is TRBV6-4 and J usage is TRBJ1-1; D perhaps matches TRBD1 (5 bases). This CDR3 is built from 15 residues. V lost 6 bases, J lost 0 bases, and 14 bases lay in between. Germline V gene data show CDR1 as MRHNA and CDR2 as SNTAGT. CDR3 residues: CASRPDGGVNTEAFF. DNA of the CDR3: TGTGCCAGCAGGCCGGATGGGGGAGTGAACACTGAAGCTTTCTTT.

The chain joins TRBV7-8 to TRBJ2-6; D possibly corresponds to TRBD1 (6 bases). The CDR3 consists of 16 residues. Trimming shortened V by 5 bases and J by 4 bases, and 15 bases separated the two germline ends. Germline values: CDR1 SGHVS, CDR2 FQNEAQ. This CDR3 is CASSLQGHTGANVLTF. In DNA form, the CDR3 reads TGTGCCAGCAGCCTACAGGGTCATACCGGGGCCAACGTCCTGACTTTC. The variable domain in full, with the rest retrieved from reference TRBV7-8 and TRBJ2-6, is GAGVSQSPRYKVAKRGQDVALRCDPISGHVSLFWYQQALGQGPEFLTYFQNEAQLDKSGLPSDRFFAERPEGSVSTLKIQRTQQEDSAVYLCASSLQGHTGANVLTFGAGSRLTVL.

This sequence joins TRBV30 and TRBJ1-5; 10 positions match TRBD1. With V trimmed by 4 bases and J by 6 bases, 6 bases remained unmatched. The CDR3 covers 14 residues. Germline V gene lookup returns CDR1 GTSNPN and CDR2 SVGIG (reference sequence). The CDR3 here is CAWNGQGGGQPQHF. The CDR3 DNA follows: TGTGCCTGGAACGGACAGGGGGGAGGTCAGCCCCAGCATTTT. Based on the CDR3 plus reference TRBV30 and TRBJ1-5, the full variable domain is SQTIHQWPATLVQPVGSPLSLECTVEGTSNPNLYWYRQAAGRGLQLLFYSVGIGQISSEVPQNLSASRPQDRQFILSSKKLLLSDSGFYLCAWNGQGGGQPQHFGDGTRLSIL.

The CDR3 loop reads CASSHRDRGSDTQYF. The CDR3 nucleotides are TGTGCCAGCAGTCACCGGGACAGGGGGTCAGATACGCAGTATTTT. V is TRBV27 and J is TRBJ2-3; 11 nucleotides agree with TRBD1. V shed 5 bases, J shed 4 bases, and the junction held 5 bases outside the gene matches. Looked up from germline, CDR1 is MNHEY and CDR2 is SMNVEV (reference sequence). This CDR3 contains 15 residues.

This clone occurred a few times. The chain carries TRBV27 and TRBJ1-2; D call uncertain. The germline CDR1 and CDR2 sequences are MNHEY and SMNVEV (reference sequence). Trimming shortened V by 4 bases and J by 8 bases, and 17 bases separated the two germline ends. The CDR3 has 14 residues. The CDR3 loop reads CASSSGPVGEGYTF. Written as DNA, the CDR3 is TGTGCCAGCAGTTCCGGACCGGTTGGTGAGGGCTACACCTTC.

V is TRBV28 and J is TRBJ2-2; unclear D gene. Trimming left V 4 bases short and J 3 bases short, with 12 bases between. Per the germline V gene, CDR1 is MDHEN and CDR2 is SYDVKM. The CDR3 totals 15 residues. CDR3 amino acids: CASSSLVYDTGELFF. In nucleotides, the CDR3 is TGTGCCAGCAGTTCGTTGGTCTACGACACCGGGGAGCTGTTTTTT.

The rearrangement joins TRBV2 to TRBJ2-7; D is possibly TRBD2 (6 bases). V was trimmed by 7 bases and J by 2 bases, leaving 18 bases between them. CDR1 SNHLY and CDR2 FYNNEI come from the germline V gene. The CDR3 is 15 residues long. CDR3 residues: CASNSLEGPTYEQYF. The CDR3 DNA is TGTGCCAGCAACTCGTTGGAGGGACCGACCTACGAGCAGTACTTC.

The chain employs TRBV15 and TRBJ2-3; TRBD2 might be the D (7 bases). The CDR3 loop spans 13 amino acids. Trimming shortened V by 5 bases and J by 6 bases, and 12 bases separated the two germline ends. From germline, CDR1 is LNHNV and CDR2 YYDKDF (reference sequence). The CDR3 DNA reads TGTGCCACCAGCCGGGAGGACAGTGATACGCAGTATTTT. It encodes CATSREDSDTQYF. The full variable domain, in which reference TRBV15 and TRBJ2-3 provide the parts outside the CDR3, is DAMVIQNPRYQVTQFGKPVTLSCSQTLNHNVMYWYQQKSSQAPKLLFHYYDKDFNNEADTPDNFQSRRPNTSFCFLDIRSPGLGDTAMYLCATSREDSDTQYFGPGTRLTVL.

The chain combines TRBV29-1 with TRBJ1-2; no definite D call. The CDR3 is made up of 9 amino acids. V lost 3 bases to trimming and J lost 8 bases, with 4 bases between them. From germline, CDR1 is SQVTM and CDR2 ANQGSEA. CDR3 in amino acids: CSVDDGYTF. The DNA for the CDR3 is TGCAGCGTTGACGACGGCTACACCTTC.

The CDR3 DNA is TGCAGCGTTGAAGTATCGGCAGGGCCTAGTGAAGCTTTCTTT. This translates into CSVEVSAGPSEAFF. The chain links TRBV29-1 to TRBJ1-1; TRBD1 might be the D (5 bases). Germline CDR1 is SQVTM and CDR2 is ANQGSEA. This CDR3 spans 14 amino acids. Trimming shortened V by 1 base and J by 7 bases, and 16 bases separated the two germline ends.

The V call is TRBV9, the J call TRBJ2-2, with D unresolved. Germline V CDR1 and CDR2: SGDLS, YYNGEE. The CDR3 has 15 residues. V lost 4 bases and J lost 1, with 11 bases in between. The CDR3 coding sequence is TGTGCCAGCAGCCCCCAGAGCTTGAACACCGGGGAGCTGTTTTTT. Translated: CASSPQSLNTGELFF. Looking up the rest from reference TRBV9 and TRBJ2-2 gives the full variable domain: DSGVTQTPKHLITATGQRVTLRCSPRSGDLSVYWYQQSLDQGLQFLIQYYNGEERAKGNILERFSAQQFPDLHSELNLSSLELGDSALYFCASSPQSLNTGELFFGEGSRLTVL.

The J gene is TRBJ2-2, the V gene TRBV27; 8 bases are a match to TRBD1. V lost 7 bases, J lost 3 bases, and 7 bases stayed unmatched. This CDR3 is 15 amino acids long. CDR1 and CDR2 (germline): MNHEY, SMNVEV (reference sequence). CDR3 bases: TGTGCCAGCAAAAGGACAGGGCCGGACACCGGGGAGCTGTTTTTT. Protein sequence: CASKRTGPDTGELFF.

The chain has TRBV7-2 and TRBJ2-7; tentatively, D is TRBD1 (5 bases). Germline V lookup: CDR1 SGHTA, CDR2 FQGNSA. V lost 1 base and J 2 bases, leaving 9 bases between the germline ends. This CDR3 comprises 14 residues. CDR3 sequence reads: CASSLGREAYEQYF. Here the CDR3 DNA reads TGTGCCAGCAGCTTAGGCAGGGAAGCCTACGAGCAGTACTTC.

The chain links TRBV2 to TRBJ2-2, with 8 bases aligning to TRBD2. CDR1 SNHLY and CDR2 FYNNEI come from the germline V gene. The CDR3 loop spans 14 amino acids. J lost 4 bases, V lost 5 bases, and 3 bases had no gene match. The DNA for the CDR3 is TGTGCCAGCAGTAAACGGGGGGGCACCGGGGAGCTGTTTTTT. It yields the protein CASSKRGGTGELFF.

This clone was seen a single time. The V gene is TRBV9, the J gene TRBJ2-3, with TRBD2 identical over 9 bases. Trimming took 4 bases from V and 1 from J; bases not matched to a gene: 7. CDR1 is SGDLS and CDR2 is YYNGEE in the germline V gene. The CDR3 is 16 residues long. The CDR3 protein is CASSPGAGGGTDTQYF. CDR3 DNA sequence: TGTGCCAGCAGCCCAGGGGCGGGAGGGGGCACAGATACGCAGTATTTT.

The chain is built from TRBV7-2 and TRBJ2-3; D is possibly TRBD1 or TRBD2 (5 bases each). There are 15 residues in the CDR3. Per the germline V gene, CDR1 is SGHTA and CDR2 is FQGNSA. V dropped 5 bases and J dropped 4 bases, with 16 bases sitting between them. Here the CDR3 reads CASSLGTHEADTQYF. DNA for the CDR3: TGTGCCAGCAGCCTTGGGACCCATGAGGCAGATACGCAGTATTTT.

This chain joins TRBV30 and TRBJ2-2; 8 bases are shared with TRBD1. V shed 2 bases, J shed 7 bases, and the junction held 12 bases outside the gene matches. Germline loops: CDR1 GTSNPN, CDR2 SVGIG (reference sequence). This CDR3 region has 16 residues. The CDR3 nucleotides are TGTGCCTGGAGTAGAGTGACAGGGGAATTCGGCGGGGAGCTGTTTTTT. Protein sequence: CAWSRVTGEFGGELFF.

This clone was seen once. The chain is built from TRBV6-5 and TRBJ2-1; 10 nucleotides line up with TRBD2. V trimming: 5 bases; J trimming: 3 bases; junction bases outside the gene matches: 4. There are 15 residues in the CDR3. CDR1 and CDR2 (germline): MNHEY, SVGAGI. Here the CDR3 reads CASSKLAGVYNEQFF. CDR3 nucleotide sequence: TGTGCCAGCAGTAAGCTAGCGGGAGTCTACAATGAGCAGTTCTTC.

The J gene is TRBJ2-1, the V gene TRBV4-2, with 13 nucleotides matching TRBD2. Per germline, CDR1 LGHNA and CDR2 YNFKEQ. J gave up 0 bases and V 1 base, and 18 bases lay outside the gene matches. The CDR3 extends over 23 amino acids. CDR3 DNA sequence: TGTGCCAGCAGCCAAGTACCTTGGACTAGCGGGAGAAATACGGTAAGCTCCTACAATGAGCAGTTCTTC. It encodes CASSQVPWTSGRNTVSSYNEQFF.

CDR3 in DNA: TGTGCCTGGAGTTGGTCAGGGAATGTCTATGGCTACACCTTC. It codes for CAWSWSGNVYGYTF. The rearrangement links TRBV30 to TRBJ1-2, with a tentative D call TRBD1 (5 bases). Trimming left V 2 bases short and J 4 bases short, with 14 bases between. The germline V gene encodes CDR1 GTSNPN and CDR2 SVGIG (reference sequence). This CDR3 is 14 amino acids long.

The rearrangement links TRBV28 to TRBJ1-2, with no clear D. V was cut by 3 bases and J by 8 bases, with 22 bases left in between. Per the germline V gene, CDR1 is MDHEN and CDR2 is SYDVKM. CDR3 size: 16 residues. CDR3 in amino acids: CASSFVSDNLRRGYTF. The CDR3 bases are TGTGCCAGCAGTTTTGTTTCCGACAATTTGCGCAGAGGCTACACCTTC.

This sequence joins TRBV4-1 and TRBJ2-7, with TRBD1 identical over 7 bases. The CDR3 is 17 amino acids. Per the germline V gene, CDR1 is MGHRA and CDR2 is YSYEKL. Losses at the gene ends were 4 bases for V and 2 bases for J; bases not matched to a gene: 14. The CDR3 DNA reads TGCGCCAGCAGCCGATTATACACCCGGGACAGCACCTACGAGCAGTACTTC. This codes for CASSRLYTRDSTYEQYF.

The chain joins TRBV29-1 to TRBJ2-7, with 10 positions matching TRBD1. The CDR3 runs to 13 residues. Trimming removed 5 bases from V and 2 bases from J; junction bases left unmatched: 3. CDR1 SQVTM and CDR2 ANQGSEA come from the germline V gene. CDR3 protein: CSVLGQGAYEQYF. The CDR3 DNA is TGCAGCGTTCTAGGACAGGGGGCCTACGAGCAGTACTTC.

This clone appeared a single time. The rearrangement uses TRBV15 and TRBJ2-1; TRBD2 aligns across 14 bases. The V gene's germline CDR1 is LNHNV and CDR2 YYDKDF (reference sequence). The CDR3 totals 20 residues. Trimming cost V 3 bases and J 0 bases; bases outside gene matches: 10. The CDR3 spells CATSSRMGLAGANSYNEQFF. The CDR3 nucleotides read TGTGCCACCAGCAGCCGAATGGGACTAGCGGGAGCCAACTCCTACAATGAGCAGTTCTTC. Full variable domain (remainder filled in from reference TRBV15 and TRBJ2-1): DAMVIQNPRYQVTQFGKPVTLSCSQTLNHNVMYWYQQKSSQAPKLLFHYYDKDFNNEADTPDNFQSRRPNTSFCFLDIRSPGLGDTAMYLCATSSRMGLAGANSYNEQFFGPGTRLTVL.

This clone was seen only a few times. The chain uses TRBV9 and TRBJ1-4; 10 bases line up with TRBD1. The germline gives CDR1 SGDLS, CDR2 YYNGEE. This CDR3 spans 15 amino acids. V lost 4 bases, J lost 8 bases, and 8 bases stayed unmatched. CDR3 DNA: TGTGCCAGCAGCTCTAGACAGGGGGCGCGGGAAAAACTGTTTTTT. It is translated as CASSSRQGAREKLFF.

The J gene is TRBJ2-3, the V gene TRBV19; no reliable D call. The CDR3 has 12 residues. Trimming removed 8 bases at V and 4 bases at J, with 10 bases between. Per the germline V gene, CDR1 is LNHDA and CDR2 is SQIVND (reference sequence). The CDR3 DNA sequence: TGTGCCAGTGCCCTTGCCCCAGATACGCAGTATTTT. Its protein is CASALAPDTQYF. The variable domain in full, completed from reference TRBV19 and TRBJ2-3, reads DGGITQSPKYLFRKEGQNVTLSCEQNLNHDAMYWYRQDPGQGLRLIYYSQIVNDFQKGDIAEGYSVSREKKESFPLTVTSAQKNPTAFYLCASALAPDTQYFGPGTRLTVL.